One sample yielded the 22 T cell receptor beta chains listed below, sequenced in a study of blood T cells in healthy people across ages. A J-beta primer mix and a sample-barcoded 5' primer were used in a second PCR of roughly 6 to 12 cycles. TCRdb ran MiXCR on the 5' RACE reads and lists one entry per CDR3 protein. The sample has about 1.1 million distinct CDR3 sequences, around two fifths seen once. Sequencing was carried out using blood. The receptors come from a man aged 18 to 30 in good health.

The CDR3 DNA sequence: TGCAGTGCTAGATTAGCGGCCACCCCGGAAGAGCAGTACTTC. Protein sequence: CSARLAATPEEQYF. The chain carries TRBV20-1 and TRBJ2-7; TRBD2 might be the D (6 bases). Between the trimmed V and J ends, which lost 2 bases and 7 bases, there was a span of 18 bases. The CDR3 has 14 amino acids. Germline CDR1 reads DFQATT; CDR2 reads SNEGSKA (reference sequence).

This clonotype was counted only a few times. The chain carries TRBV9 and TRBJ2-1; tentatively, D is TRBD1 (6 bases). Trimming took 3 bases from V and 6 from J, leaving 19 bases between them. CDR1 and CDR2 (germline): SGDLS, YYNGEE. The CDR3 has 16 amino acids. This CDR3 reads CASSAQTGIKFNEQFF. The CDR3 DNA reads TGTGCCAGCAGCGCCCAAACAGGGATCAAGTTCAATGAGCAGTTCTTC.

The chain uses TRBV24-1 and TRBJ1-2, with D hard to call. V was trimmed by 1 base and J by 6 bases, leaving 8 bases between them. This CDR3 region has 13 residues. Germline CDR1 and CDR2: KGHDR and SFDVKD. The CDR3 DNA is TGTGCCACCAGTGATTTTTCGCAGAATGGCTACACCTTC. Translating it yields CATSDFSQNGYTF.

This chain links TRBV20-1 with TRBJ1-4; D remains unclear. The CDR3 runs to 16 residues. Germline CDR1 reads DFQATT; CDR2 reads SNEGSKA (reference sequence). Trimming left V 1 base short and J 0 bases short, with 12 bases between. CDR3 DNA sequence: TGCAGTGCTAGAGGAACTCGGACGGCAACTAATGAAAAACTGTTTTTT. This encodes CSARGTRTATNEKLFF.

The rearrangement joins TRBV6-5 to TRBJ1-5, with D tentatively TRBD1 (6 bases). Germline CDR1 MNHEY, CDR2 SVGAGI. This CDR3 has 13 amino acids. Trimming removed 5 bases at V and 6 bases at J, with 11 bases between. The CDR3 nucleotides read TGTGCCAGCAGTGCTCAACAGGGTCAGCCCCAGCATTTT. Translating it yields CASSAQQGQPQHF.

J is TRBJ2-1 and V is TRBV12-3 or TRBV12-4, with a tentative D call TRBD1 (6 bases). The CDR3 totals 14 residues. Trimming stripped 3 bases from V and 5 bases from J, with 11 bases between. The CDR3, as DNA: TGTGCCAGCAGTTTTGGACAGCCAGACAATGAGCAGTTCTTC. It specifies CASSFGQPDNEQFF.

The V call is TRBV20-1, the J call TRBJ1-5; the D is unclear. Germline V lookup: CDR1 DFQATT, CDR2 SNEGSKA (reference sequence). This CDR3 has 17 residues. V gave up 5 bases and J gave up 1 base, with 21 bases separating them. CDR3 nucleotides: TGCAGTGCTCGGACTCCCCCCGATCGAGGGAGCAATCAGCCCCAGCATTTT. This encodes CSARTPPDRGSNQPQHF.

The chain joins TRBV7-8 to TRBJ2-7; D gene unclear. Gene TRBJ2-5 matches the end of the DNA better, so the J call may be wrong. The CDR3 sequence is 14 residues long. From germline, CDR1 is SGHVS and CDR2 FQNEAQ. This CDR3 reads CASSLGSDGETQYF. The CDR3 region has the DNA TGTGCCAGCAGCTTAGGCAGCGATGGGGAGACCCAGTACTTC.

This clonotype occurred a few times. The chain recombines TRBV7-9 with TRBJ2-5, with D perhaps TRBD1 or TRBD2 (6 bases each). This CDR3 is 14 amino acids long. Trimming removed 3 bases from V and 4 bases from J, with 12 bases in between. CDR1 is SEHNR, CDR2 FQNEAQ, per germline (reference sequence). CDR3 protein: CASSFVGGGETQYF. CDR3 nucleotides: TGTGCCAGCAGCTTTGTAGGGGGAGGAGAGACCCAGTACTTC.

In its sample, this clonotype was seen many times. The chain couples TRBV15 to TRBJ2-3; perhaps TRBD2 as D (5 bases). Germline values: CDR1 LNHNV, CDR2 YYDKDF (reference sequence). The V end lost 0 bases, the J end lost 0 bases, and 10 bases lay between the germline ends. This CDR3 contains 16 residues. CDR3 DNA: TGTGCCACCAGCAGAGATTACGGGGATAGCACAGATACGCAGTATTTT. Translating gives CATSRDYGDSTDTQYF. The full variable domain, with the rest looked up from reference TRBV15 and TRBJ2-3, is DAMVIQNPRYQVTQFGKPVTLSCSQTLNHNVMYWYQQKSSQAPKLLFHYYDKDFNNEADTPDNFQSRRPNTSFCFLDIRSPGLGDTAMYLCATSRDYGDSTDTQYFGPGTRLTVL.

This clonotype was detected a few times. The J gene is TRBJ1-1, the V gene TRBV20-1, with D possibly TRBD1 on 5 matching bases. Trimming shortened V by 6 bases and J by 0 bases, and 14 bases separated the two germline ends. From germline, CDR1 is DFQATT and CDR2 SNEGSKA (reference sequence). The CDR3 is 14 amino acids. CDR3 coding DNA: TGCAGTGCCCCTATTGGGGCGATGAACACTGAAGCTTTCTTT. Its protein is CSAPIGAMNTEAFF.

V and J are TRBV9 and TRBJ1-1; the match to TRBD1 covers 7 bases. The CDR3 runs 16 residues. CDR1 and CDR2 from the germline V gene are SGDLS and YYNGEE. The V and J ends lost 3 bases and 6 bases, in that order; junction bases with no gene match: 14. CDR3 region: CASSAQPRQGTSEAFF. CDR3 coding DNA: TGTGCCAGCAGCGCTCAACCGAGACAGGGTACGTCTGAAGCTTTCTTT.

This clonotype turned up a few times. The V and J genes are TRBV3-1 and TRBJ1-1; D gene unclear. The germline gives CDR1 LGHDT, CDR2 YNNKEL (reference sequence). The CDR3 is 14 amino acids. The V gene lost 6 bases and the J gene lost 5 bases, with 16 bases spanning the gap. This chain's CDR3 is CASSLAGIGTEAFF. The CDR3 DNA is TGTGCCAGCAGTCTAGCGGGGATTGGAACTGAAGCTTTCTTT.

This clonotype appeared a single time. Since a much larger clone is just one base distant, this may be a read error. The CDR3 protein is CAISERTGRDGYTF. CDR3 sequence (DNA): TGTGCCATCAGTGAAAGGACAGGGAGGGATGGCTACACCTTC. The V and J genes are TRBV10-3 and TRBJ1-2; 8 bases align to TRBD1. Germline V gene sequence: CDR1 ENHRY, CDR2 SYGVKD. The CDR3 has 14 amino acids. The ends lost 3 bases at V and 6 bases at J; junction bases unmatched: 6.

A word on this clonotype: Compared with germline, one end of the junction differs, possibly owing to a read error. The rearrangement links TRBV13 to TRBJ1-1, with 10 bases lining up with TRBD1. The germline CDR1 and CDR2 sequences are PRHDT and FYEKMQ (reference sequence). This CDR3 has 14 residues. The CDR3 spells CTSSFRDRGTEAFF. In DNA form, the CDR3 reads TGTACCAGCAGCTTCCGGGACAGGGGCACTGAAGCTTTCTTT.

V is TRBV4-3 and J is TRBJ1-2; the D is unclear. V lost 0 bases, J lost 0 bases, and 14 bases lay in between. There are 17 residues in the CDR3. CDR1 is LGHNA, CDR2 YSLEER, per germline. The CDR3 coding sequence is TGCGCCAGCAGCCAAGATCCTGGGTCCGTAGCTAACTATGGCTACACCTTC. It translates to CASSQDPGSVANYGYTF.

This clonotype was detected only a few times. The chain employs TRBV5-6 and TRBJ2-1; 9 bases fit TRBD2. The end of the DNA aligns better with TRBJ2-7, so the J call may be wrong. Germline CDR1 SGHDT, CDR2 YYEEEE. CDR3 size: 16 residues. DNA for the CDR3: TGTGCCAGCAGCGGCCTAGCGGGGAAGTCCTACAATGAGCAGTACTTC. This gives the protein CASSGLAGKSYNEQYF.

The rearrangement joins TRBV7-3 to TRBJ2-2; D tentatively reads TRBD1 or TRBD2 (6 bases each). CDR3 length: 14 amino acids. Germline V gene data show CDR1 as SGHTA and CDR2 as FQGTGA. The ends were cut back, 2 bases at V and 4 bases at J, with 8 bases in the middle. CDR3 in DNA: TGTGCCAGCAGCTTATCGGGGGCCACCGGGGAGCTGTTTTTT. Protein product: CASSLSGATGELFF.

In its sample, this clonotype was seen a few times. This chain joins TRBV6-6 and TRBJ2-1; perhaps TRBD1 as D (5 bases). TRBJ2-7 explains the end of the DNA better; the J call may be wrong. The CDR3 sequence is 14 residues long. Germline CDR1 is MNHNY and CDR2 is SVGAGI (reference sequence). The DNA of the CDR3 is TGTGCCACCAGCGACAGAAGCTCCTACAATGAGCAGTACTTC. Encoded protein: CATSDRSSYNEQYF.

This clonotype was counted many times. This sequence joins TRBV5-1 and TRBJ2-3, with D perhaps matching TRBD1 (6 bases). The CDR3 has 15 amino acids. Germline CDR1 and CDR2: SGHRS and YFSETQ. The V end was cut by 0 bases, the J end by 0 bases, with 8 bases between. CDR3 loop: CASSLDRASTDTQYF. CDR3 sequence (DNA): TGCGCCAGCAGCTTGGACAGGGCTAGCACAGATACGCAGTATTTT.

CDR3 in amino acids: CASSLNVGGLKTQYF. Written as DNA, the CDR3 is TGTGCCAGCAGTTTAAATGTAGGGGGCTTGAAGACCCAGTACTTC. The rearrangement links TRBV28 to TRBJ2-5; 7 positions match TRBD1. The V and J ends lost 2 bases and 6 bases, in that order; junction bases with no gene match: 9. The germline V gene encodes CDR1 MDHEN and CDR2 SYDVKM. The CDR3 extends over 15 amino acids.

The chain recombines TRBV9 with TRBJ2-3, with 10 nucleotides matching TRBD2. Germline V gives CDR1 SGDLS, CDR2 YYNGEE. This CDR3 has 16 amino acids. V was pared by 3 bases and J by 8 bases, with 12 bases of the junction left unmatched. The CDR3 reads CASSEAAGGPPGTQYF. The CDR3, as DNA: TGTGCCAGCAGCGAGGCAGCGGGGGGGCCTCCAGGTACGCAGTATTTT. Filled out from reference TRBV9 and TRBJ2-3, the complete variable domain reads DSGVTQTPKHLITATGQRVTLRCSPRSGDLSVYWYQQSLDQGLQFLIQYYNGEERAKGNILERFSAQQFPDLHSELNLSSLELGDSALYFCASSEAAGGPPGTQYFGPGTRLTVL.